Below, 19 T cell receptor beta chains from the same sample are listed, as sequenced in a study of cytomegalovirus exposure and HLA in healthy donors (dated by TCRdb to about 2017). The library came from the immunoSEQ multiplex PCR assay. For the multiplex PCR, a mixture combining 60 forward primers for TCR Vbeta segments and 13 reverse primers for TCR Jbeta segments was used. TCRdb holds this immuneACCESS table with in-frame rearrangements only. Some clones are missing; in checked studies, unresolved V genes explain under half, and the rest has no known cause. The table for this sample lists approximately 170,000 clones; 77% of them were counted only once. The biggest ten clones account for 2% to 3% of the sample. The sequencing sample was made of PBMCs. These receptors were obtained from a middle-aged woman in good health and CMV-seropositive.

V gene TRBV7-2 combines with J gene TRBJ1-3; D call uncertain. Per germline, CDR1 SGHTA and CDR2 FQGNSA. The CDR3 is 12 amino acids. Trimming removed 5 bases from V and 6 bases from J, with 8 bases in between. The CDR3 sequence: CASSLPTNTIYF. The DNA of the CDR3 is TGTGCCAGCAGCCTACCTACAAACACCATATATTTT.

In DNA, the CDR3 is TGTGCCAGCAAGGGGGCAGGGGTTGCCAAAAACATTCAGTACTTC. Its translation is CASKGAGVAKNIQYF. V usage is TRBV6-5 and J usage is TRBJ2-4; 7 positions match TRBD1. CDR1 is MNHEY, CDR2 SVGAGI, per germline. With V trimmed by 7 bases and J by 1 base, 7 bases remained unmatched. CDR3 size: 15 residues.

The V and J genes are TRBV6-5 and TRBJ2-7; TRBD2 matches at 9 bases. Germline CDR1 is MNHEY and CDR2 is SVGAGI. V lost 0 bases and J lost 5; bases outside the gene matches: 5. The CDR3 extends over 15 amino acids. CDR3 DNA: TGTGCCAGCAGTTACTCAGCGGGGGGCATCAACGAGCAGTACTTC. It encodes CASSYSAGGINEQYF.

This chain uses TRBV4-3 with TRBJ1-6; D not certain. Trimming left V 0 bases short and J 6 bases short, with 12 bases between. This CDR3 region has 16 residues. Germline CDR1 reads LGHNA; CDR2 reads YSLEER. CDR3 sequence reads: CASSQDIGRSNSPLHF. CDR3 nucleotides: TGCGCCAGCAGCCAAGATATTGGGCGTAGTAATTCACCCCTCCACTTT.

V is TRBV4-2 and J is TRBJ2-2; 8 positions match TRBD2. CDR3 length equals 17 residues. Trimming removed 1 base from V and 0 bases from J; junction bases left unmatched: 4. Germline V lookup: CDR1 LGHNA, CDR2 YNFKEQ. The CDR3 spells CASSQGGGLANTGELFF. Written as DNA, the CDR3 is TGTGCCAGCAGCCAAGGAGGGGGACTAGCGAACACCGGGGAGCTGTTTTTT.

This clone was counted a single time. The chain is built from TRBV7-2 and TRBJ2-1; D unresolved. The V and J ends lost 5 bases and 4 bases respectively, with 15 bases between them. CDR3 length: 15 amino acids. In germline, CDR1 is SGHTA, CDR2 FQGNSA. The DNA of the CDR3 is TGTGCCAGCAGCCCCGTTAATTCCGGGTACAATGAGCAGTTCTTC. This encodes CASSPVNSGYNEQFF.

The rearrangement joins TRBV10-1 to TRBJ2-3, with 7 bases matching TRBD2. The CDR3 length is 15 residues. Unmatched junction bases numbered 6, after V lost 4 bases and J lost 2 bases. Germline V gene data show CDR1 as WNHNN and CDR2 as SYGVQD (reference sequence). CDR3 DNA sequence: TGCGCCAGCAGTGTTTCAGGGAGGGACACAGATACGCAGTATTTT. It translates to CASSVSGRDTDTQYF.

V is TRBV7-2 and J is TRBJ2-7; TRBD2 agrees at 9 bases. This CDR3 has 15 amino acids. The V segment lost 5 bases and the J segment 6 bases; nucleotides outside the gene matches: 11. Germline lookup yields CDR1 SGHTA and CDR2 FQGNSA. The CDR3 spells CASSPRAGGPLEQYF. The CDR3 nucleotides are TGTGCCAGCAGCCCAAGAGCGGGGGGCCCTCTCGAGCAGTACTTC.

The chain combines TRBV6-5 with TRBJ1-1, with a tentative D call TRBD1 (5 bases). Germline V gene data show CDR1 as MNHEY and CDR2 as SVGAGI. The CDR3 covers 14 residues. V shed 4 bases and J shed 1 base, with 10 bases lying between them. Written as DNA, the CDR3 is TGTGCCAGCAGTTTCGCCGGGGGGAACACTGAAGCTTTCTTT. Translation gives CASSFAGGNTEAFF.

The table lists this clone with a count of one. This chain connects TRBV18 to TRBJ1-3; 7 bases are shared with TRBD1. CDR1 and CDR2 from the germline V gene are KGHSH and LQKENI. With 2 bases clipped from V and 3 bases from J, the junction kept 7 bases outside the gene matches. The CDR3 covers 16 residues. The CDR3 loop reads CASSPYDRAFGNTIYF. CDR3 bases: TGTGCCAGCTCACCATATGACAGGGCCTTTGGAAACACCATATATTTT.

This chain joins TRBV25-1 and TRBJ2-5; perhaps TRBD1 as D (5 bases). Trimming removed 5 bases at V and 5 bases at J, with 12 bases between. The CDR3 runs 13 residues. Germline assignment: CDR1 MGHDK and CDR2 SYGVNS. CDR3 sequence reads: CASSSTGRETQYF. The CDR3 DNA follows: TGTGCCAGCAGTTCCACAGGACGGGAGACCCAGTACTTC.

The V gene is TRBV7-9, the J gene TRBJ2-5; D is perhaps TRBD1 (5 bases). TRBJ2-7 matches the DNA end more closely, so the J call is doubtful. CDR1 is SEHNR and CDR2 is FQNEAQ in the germline V gene (reference sequence). The CDR3 is 14 amino acids. In DNA, the CDR3 is TGTGCCAGCAGCCAAGACAGCCCCCTAGGCGAGCAGTACTTC. Protein product: CASSQDSPLGEQYF.

V gene TRBV4-3 combines with J gene TRBJ2-1; possibly TRBD1 for D (6 bases). Trimming removed 3 bases from V and 9 bases from J, with 15 bases in between. The CDR3 has 14 amino acids. Germline lookup yields CDR1 LGHNA and CDR2 YSLEER. CDR3 amino acids: CASSQGAGIAEQFF. In DNA, the CDR3 is TGCGCCAGCAGCCAGGGGGCAGGGATCGCTGAGCAGTTCTTC.

This clone was seen more than once but under ten times. The chain links TRBV4-2 to TRBJ2-5, with 8 bases aligning to TRBD2. TRBJ2-7 explains the end of the DNA better; the J call may be wrong. The CDR3 has 15 residues. Germline loops: CDR1 LGHNA, CDR2 YNFKEQ. The chain's CDR3 is CASSQGPQRENEQYF. DNA for the CDR3: TGTGCCAGCAGCCAAGGGCCCCAGCGGGAGAACGAGCAGTACTTC.

The V and J genes are TRBV30 and TRBJ1-5, with TRBD1 identical over 8 bases. V trimming: 3 bases; J trimming: 5 bases; junction bases outside the gene matches: 6. The CDR3 has 14 amino acids. CDR1 and CDR2 from the germline V gene are GTSNPN and SVGIG (reference sequence). The CDR3 coding sequence is TGTGCCTGGAGCCTAGGACAGGGCGATCAGCCCCAGCATTTT. Its translation: CAWSLGQGDQPQHF. The full variable domain, completed using reference TRBV30 and TRBJ1-5, is SQTIHQWPATLVQPVGSPLSLECTVEGTSNPNLYWYRQAAGRGLQLLFYSVGIGQISSEVPQNLSASRPQDRQFILSSKKLLLSDSGFYLCAWSLGQGDQPQHFGDGTRLSIL.

Comments on this clone: The junction departs from germline at one end; a sequencing error may be responsible. The chain joins TRBV5-6 to TRBJ2-7, with a weak D call TRBD1 (8 bases). The germline CDR1 and CDR2 sequences are SGHDT and YYEEEE. CDR3 length equals 13 residues. The chain's CDR3 is CASSLGTGSGRDF. The CDR3 DNA follows: TGTGCCAGCAGCTTGGGGACAGGGTCTGGGAGGGACTTC.

This clone was seen a few times. The chain has TRBV28 and TRBJ2-2, with D perhaps TRBD2 (5 bases). The length of the CDR3 is 16 residues. Trimming cost V 6 bases and J 2 bases, with 16 bases left between them. Germline V gene sequence: CDR1 MDHEN, CDR2 SYDVKM. CDR3 protein: CASSPRTYINTGELFF. The CDR3 DNA reads as TGTGCCAGCAGCCCCCGGACTTATATTAACACCGGGGAGCTGTTTTTT.

The chain employs TRBV7-2 and TRBJ2-3, with 7 bases lining up with TRBD1. CDR3 length: 16 amino acids. The germline V gene encodes CDR1 SGHTA and CDR2 FQGNSA. With 1 base clipped from V and 5 bases from J, the junction kept 9 bases outside the gene matches. The CDR3, as DNA: TGTGCCAGCAGCTTAGACGGGGCAGGGGGAAGAGATACGCAGTATTTT. Translation gives CASSLDGAGGRDTQYF.

The rearrangement links TRBV5-1 to TRBJ2-3, with 8 bases identical to TRBD2. In germline, CDR1 is SGHRS, CDR2 YFSETQ. Trimming at V came to 6 bases and at J to 2 bases, leaving 14 bases not matched to a gene. This CDR3 is built from 17 residues. Here the CDR3 DNA reads TGCGCCAGCAATTTCGGGGGGGCCATGATAGACACAGATACGCAGTATTTT. The encoded protein is CASNFGGAMIDTDTQYF.